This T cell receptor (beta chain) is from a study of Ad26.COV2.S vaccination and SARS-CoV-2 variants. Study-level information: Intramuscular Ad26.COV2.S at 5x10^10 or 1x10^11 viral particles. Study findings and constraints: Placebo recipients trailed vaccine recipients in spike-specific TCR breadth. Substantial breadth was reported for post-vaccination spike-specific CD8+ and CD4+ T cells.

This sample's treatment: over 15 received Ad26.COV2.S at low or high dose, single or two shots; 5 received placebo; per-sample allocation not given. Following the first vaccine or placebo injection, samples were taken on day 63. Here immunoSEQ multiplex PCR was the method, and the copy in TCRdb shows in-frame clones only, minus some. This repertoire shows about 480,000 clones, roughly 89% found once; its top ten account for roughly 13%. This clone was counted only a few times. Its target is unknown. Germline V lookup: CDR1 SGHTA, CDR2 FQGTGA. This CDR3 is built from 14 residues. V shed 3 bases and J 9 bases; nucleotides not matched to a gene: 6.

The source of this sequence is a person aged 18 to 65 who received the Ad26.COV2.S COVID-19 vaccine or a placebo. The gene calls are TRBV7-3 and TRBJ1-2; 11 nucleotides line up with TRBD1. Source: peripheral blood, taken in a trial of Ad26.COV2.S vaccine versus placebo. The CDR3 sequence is CASSLTGTGGSYTF. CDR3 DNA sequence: TGTGCCAGCAGCTTGACCGGGACAGGGGGTAGCTACACCTTC.